These T cell receptor beta chains were read from a single sample in a study of blood T cell repertoires in COVID-19. Clones were read by immunoSEQ multiplex PCR, and TCRdb kept only the in-frame ones, dropping some. Of 200,000 to 300,000 clones in the sample, about 90% are singletons; the top ten hold 0.8% to 0.95%. Sequencing used peripheral blood. The receptors were gathered from a man in his thirties or forties with COVID-19, enrolled during active disease. Both conserved end residues are part of each CDR3. The D gene is left open where the match is weak. Clone size is stated in some rows and not others, as once, few, many or a class when expanded.

j_call: TRBJ2-1
cdr3_length: 15
d_call: TRBD1
clone_size: -
v_call: TRBV6-4
cdr3_aa: CASSIDRGSYNEQFF
cdr3_nt: TGTGCCAGCAGTATTGACAGGGGTTCCTACAATGAGCAGTTCTTC

j_call: TRBJ1-4
cdr3_length: 14
d_call: TRBD1
clone_size: once
v_call: TRBV6-5
cdr3_aa: CASNRQGSNEKLFF
cdr3_nt: TGTGCCAGCAATAGACAGGGAAGTAATGAAAAACTGTTTTTT

j_call: TRBJ1-2
cdr3_length: 14
d_call: -
clone_size: -
v_call: TRBV11-2
cdr3_aa: CASSLDRESYGYTF
cdr3_nt: TGTGCCAGCAGCTTAGATCGGGAGAGCTATGGCTACACCTTC

j_call: TRBJ1-4
cdr3_length: 13
d_call: -
clone_size: -
v_call: TRBV10-2
cdr3_aa: CASSSPEVEKLFF
cdr3_nt: TGCGCCAGCAGCTCCCCAGAGGTAGAAAAACTGTTTTTT

j_call: TRBJ2-7
cdr3_length: 16
d_call: TRBD1
clone_size: -
v_call: TRBV6-1
cdr3_aa: CASSEPGQRLTYEQYF
cdr3_nt: TGTGCCAGCAGTGAACCGGGACAGAGACTGACCTACGAGCAGTACTTC

j_call: TRBJ2-7
cdr3_length: 15
d_call: TRBD2
clone_size: -
v_call: TRBV7-6
cdr3_aa: CASTPVTSGPYEQYF
cdr3_nt: TGTGCCAGCACCCCGGTGACTAGCGGGCCCTACGAGCAGTACTTC

j_call: TRBJ1-3
cdr3_length: 17
d_call: TRBD1
clone_size: -
v_call: TRBV10-2
cdr3_aa: CASSGTGEHDSGNTIYF
cdr3_nt: TGCGCCAGCAGCGGGACAGGTGAACATGACTCTGGAAACACCATATATTTT

j_call: TRBJ2-5
cdr3_length: 13
d_call: TRBD2
clone_size: -
v_call: TRBV12-3/TRBV12-4
cdr3_aa: CASKAGGPETQYF
cdr3_nt: TGTGCCAGCAAGGCGGGGGGGCCCGAGACCCAGTACTTC

j_call: TRBJ1-2
cdr3_length: 11
d_call: -
clone_size: few
v_call: TRBV29-1
cdr3_aa: CSGTGDYGYTF
cdr3_nt: TGCAGCGGCACCGGGGACTATGGCTACACCTTC

j_call: TRBJ2-5
cdr3_length: 14
d_call: -
clone_size: -
v_call: TRBV5-4
cdr3_aa: CASSFRGSEETQYF
cdr3_nt: TGTGCCAGCAGCTTCCGGGGGTCAGAGGAGACCCAGTACTTC

j_call: TRBJ2-3
cdr3_length: 16
d_call: TRBD2
clone_size: -
v_call: TRBV15
cdr3_aa: CATSRVSGATGDTQYF
cdr3_nt: TGTGCCACCAGCAGAGTCAGCGGGGCTACCGGTGATACGCAGTATTTT

j_call: TRBJ2-5
cdr3_length: 13
d_call: -
clone_size: -
v_call: TRBV11-3
cdr3_aa: CASSPGELETQYF
cdr3_nt: TGTGCCAGCAGCCCGGGGGAGTTGGAGACCCAGTACTTC

j_call: TRBJ2-3
cdr3_length: 14
d_call: -
clone_size: -
v_call: TRBV6-5
cdr3_aa: CASKRVTSTDTQYF
cdr3_nt: TGTGCCAGCAAGCGCGTCACTAGCACAGATACGCAGTATTTT

j_call: TRBJ2-3
cdr3_length: 15
d_call: TRBD2
clone_size: -
v_call: TRBV29-1
cdr3_aa: CSVLAGGPGADTQYF
cdr3_nt: TGCAGCGTGCTAGCGGGGGGGCCCGGCGCAGATACGCAGTATTTT

j_call: TRBJ1-5
cdr3_length: 14
d_call: TRBD1
clone_size: -
v_call: TRBV2
cdr3_aa: CASSGNRGSQPQHF
cdr3_nt: TGTGCCAGCAGTGGGAACAGGGGCAGCCAGCCCCAGCATTTT

j_call: TRBJ1-6
cdr3_length: 17
d_call: -
clone_size: -
v_call: TRBV2
cdr3_aa: CASSELGQSSYNSPLHF
cdr3_nt: TGTGCCAGCAGTGAACTTGGGCAGAGCTCCTATAATTCACCCCTCCACTTT

j_call: TRBJ1-5
cdr3_length: 13
d_call: TRBD1
clone_size: -
v_call: TRBV30
cdr3_aa: CAWSFEGAQPQHF
cdr3_nt: TGTGCCTGGAGTTTCGAGGGGGCTCAGCCCCAGCATTTT

j_call: TRBJ1-1
cdr3_length: 15
d_call: -
clone_size: -
v_call: TRBV18
cdr3_aa: CASSPGREMNTEAFF
cdr3_nt: TGTGCCAGCTCACCGGGCAGAGAGATGAACACTGAAGCTTTCTTT

j_call: TRBJ2-7
cdr3_length: 14
d_call: -
clone_size: -
v_call: TRBV9
cdr3_aa: CASSVGQGTYEQYF
cdr3_nt: TGTGCCAGCAGCGTAGGGCAGGGAACCTACGAGCAGTACTTC

j_call: TRBJ2-7
cdr3_length: 17
d_call: TRBD1
clone_size: once
v_call: TRBV2
cdr3_aa: CASSDALSGQGTYEQYF
cdr3_nt: TGTGCCAGCAGTGATGCCCTATCGGGACAGGGGACCTACGAGCAGTACTTC

j_call: TRBJ1-1
cdr3_length: 14
d_call: TRBD1
clone_size: -
v_call: TRBV30
cdr3_aa: CAWRAGTVNTEAFF
cdr3_nt: TGTGCCTGGAGAGCCGGGACAGTGAACACTGAAGCTTTCTTT

j_call: TRBJ2-1
cdr3_length: 15
d_call: TRBD2
clone_size: -
v_call: TRBV6-5
cdr3_aa: CASTRSVTSSREQFF
cdr3_nt: TGTGCCAGCACCAGAAGCGTGACTAGCTCCAGGGAGCAGTTCTTC

j_call: TRBJ1-2
cdr3_length: 10
d_call: -
clone_size: -
v_call: TRBV2
cdr3_aa: CASSEGRYTF
cdr3_nt: TGTGCCAGCAGTGAGGGCCGGTACACCTTC

j_call: TRBJ1-1
cdr3_length: 12
d_call: -
clone_size: -
v_call: TRBV29-1
cdr3_aa: CSGRGGSTEAFF
cdr3_nt: TGCAGCGGGCGGGGGGGAAGTACTGAAGCTTTCTTT

j_call: TRBJ1-1
cdr3_length: 14
d_call: -
clone_size: -
v_call: TRBV3-1/TRBV3-2
cdr3_aa: CASSQGGGNTEAFF
cdr3_nt: TGTGCCAGCAGCCAAGGAGGGGGGAACACTGAAGCTTTCTTT

j_call: TRBJ1-1
cdr3_length: 13
d_call: TRBD1
clone_size: -
v_call: TRBV7-3
cdr3_aa: CASSQTGDTEAFF
cdr3_nt: TGTGCCAGCAGCCAGACAGGGGACACTGAAGCTTTCTTT

j_call: TRBJ1-5
cdr3_length: 15
d_call: -
clone_size: -
v_call: TRBV10-3
cdr3_aa: CATWTGTPSNQPQHF
cdr3_nt: TGTGCCACTTGGACCGGGACTCCAAGCAATCAGCCCCAGCATTTT

j_call: TRBJ1-1
cdr3_length: 15
d_call: -
clone_size: -
v_call: TRBV2
cdr3_aa: CASSQGALMNTEAFF
cdr3_nt: TGTGCCAGCAGTCAGGGTGCACTAATGAACACTGAAGCTTTCTTT

j_call: TRBJ2-7
cdr3_length: 14
d_call: -
clone_size: once
v_call: TRBV7-2
cdr3_aa: CASSTATGSYEQYF
cdr3_nt: TGTGCCAGCAGCACCGCGACAGGCTCCTACGAGCAGTACTTC

j_call: TRBJ2-1
cdr3_length: 15
d_call: TRBD1
clone_size: -
v_call: TRBV19
cdr3_aa: CASSMGGQGHNEQFF
cdr3_nt: TGTGCCAGTAGTATGGGCGGACAGGGTCACAATGAGCAGTTCTTC

j_call: TRBJ2-7
cdr3_length: 19
d_call: TRBD2
clone_size: -
v_call: TRBV4-2
cdr3_aa: CASSQVLRLAGVADYEQYF
cdr3_nt: TGTGCCAGCAGCCAAGTGTTGAGACTAGCGGGGGTGGCTGACTACGAGCAGTACTTC

j_call: TRBJ2-3
cdr3_length: 15
d_call: -
clone_size: -
v_call: TRBV6-2/TRBV6-3
cdr3_aa: CASSSWGGPGDTQYF
cdr3_nt: TGTGCCAGCAGTTCGTGGGGGGGCCCGGGAGATACGCAGTATTTT

j_call: TRBJ1-5
cdr3_length: 15
d_call: TRBD1
clone_size: -
v_call: TRBV2
cdr3_aa: CASSGGQADNQPQHF
cdr3_nt: TGTGCCAGCAGTGGGGGACAGGCAGACAATCAGCCCCAGCATTTT

j_call: TRBJ2-2
cdr3_length: 17
d_call: -
clone_size: once
v_call: TRBV11-3
cdr3_aa: CASSLENPRVWAGELFF
cdr3_nt: TGTGCCAGCAGTTTAGAGAACCCCAGGGTATGGGCCGGGGAGCTGTTTTTT

j_call: TRBJ1-2
cdr3_length: 14
d_call: TRBD1
clone_size: -
v_call: TRBV9
cdr3_aa: CASSVATGSDGYTF
cdr3_nt: TGTGCCAGCAGCGTAGCGACAGGGTCAGATGGCTACACCTTC

j_call: TRBJ1-3
cdr3_length: 22
d_call: -
clone_size: -
v_call: TRBV30
cdr3_aa: CAWSVDHIVGRRPGGSGNTIYF
cdr3_nt: TGTGCCTGGAGTGTAGATCATATTGTGGGCAGGCGGCCGGGAGGTTCTGGAAACACCATATATTTT

j_call: TRBJ2-1
cdr3_length: 15
d_call: TRBD1
clone_size: -
v_call: TRBV5-1
cdr3_aa: CASSLSRGPRDEQFF
cdr3_nt: TGCGCCAGCAGCTTGTCTAGGGGGCCCCGGGATGAGCAGTTCTTC

j_call: TRBJ1-1
cdr3_length: 12
d_call: -
clone_size: once
v_call: TRBV11-2
cdr3_aa: CASSFQNTEAFF
cdr3_nt: TGTGCCAGCAGCTTTCAGAACACTGAAGCTTTCTTT

j_call: TRBJ2-2
cdr3_length: 16
d_call: TRBD1
clone_size: -
v_call: TRBV9
cdr3_aa: CASRVGGRGQSGELFF
cdr3_nt: TGTGCCAGCCGCGTAGGGGGCAGGGGGCAGTCCGGGGAGCTGTTTTTT

j_call: TRBJ2-5
cdr3_length: 15
d_call: TRBD2
clone_size: -
v_call: TRBV20-1
cdr3_aa: CNASPGGAYQETQYF
cdr3_nt: TGCAATGCTAGTCCCGGGGGGGCGTACCAAGAGACCCAGTACTTC

j_call: TRBJ1-6
cdr3_length: 15
d_call: TRBD1
clone_size: -
v_call: TRBV27
cdr3_aa: CASSWGQGVNSPLHF
cdr3_nt: TGTGCCAGCAGTTGGGGGCAGGGGGTAAATTCACCCCTCCACTTT

j_call: TRBJ1-2
cdr3_length: 11
d_call: -
clone_size: -
v_call: TRBV20-1
cdr3_aa: CSATRQKGYTF
cdr3_nt: TGCAGTGCTACGCGGCAGAAGGGCTACACCTTC

j_call: TRBJ1-5
cdr3_length: 12
d_call: -
clone_size: -
v_call: TRBV30
cdr3_aa: CAWSGYSEPQHF
cdr3_nt: TGTGCCTGGAGTGGATACTCCGAGCCCCAGCATTTT

j_call: TRBJ2-3
cdr3_length: 16
d_call: TRBD2
clone_size: -
v_call: TRBV9
cdr3_aa: CASSVGLAEGTDTQYF
cdr3_nt: TGTGCCAGCAGCGTCGGACTAGCCGAGGGCACAGATACGCAGTATTTT

j_call: TRBJ2-5
cdr3_length: 15
d_call: -
clone_size: once
v_call: TRBV9
cdr3_aa: CASSPIGFNQETQYF
cdr3_nt: TGTGCCAGCAGCCCCATCGGGTTTAACCAAGAGACCCAGTACTTC

j_call: TRBJ1-3
cdr3_length: 13
d_call: -
clone_size: -
v_call: TRBV30
cdr3_aa: CAYLGGPGGTIYF
cdr3_nt: TGTGCCTACCTCGGGGGGCCGGGGGGCACCATATATTTT

j_call: TRBJ2-7
cdr3_length: 15
d_call: TRBD1
clone_size: -
v_call: TRBV28
cdr3_aa: CASSLNTGGWVEQYF
cdr3_nt: TGTGCCAGCAGTCTCAACACAGGGGGCTGGGTCGAGCAGTACTTC

j_call: TRBJ1-6
cdr3_length: 15
d_call: TRBD1
clone_size: -
v_call: TRBV10-3
cdr3_aa: CAISEPTGNNSPLHF
cdr3_nt: TGTGCCATCAGTGAGCCGACAGGGAACAATTCACCCCTCCACTTT

j_call: TRBJ1-5
cdr3_length: 17
d_call: TRBD1
clone_size: -
v_call: TRBV19
cdr3_aa: CASTLGQGKGSNQPQHF
cdr3_nt: TGTGCCAGTACCCTGGGACAGGGTAAAGGAAGCAATCAGCCCCAGCATTTT

j_call: TRBJ1-2
cdr3_length: 12
d_call: -
clone_size: -
v_call: TRBV30
cdr3_aa: CAGSQSDYGYTF
cdr3_nt: TGTGCCGGGTCACAGTCCGACTATGGCTACACCTTC

j_call: TRBJ1-2
cdr3_length: 14
d_call: TRBD1
clone_size: once
v_call: TRBV10-3
cdr3_aa: CAIRDSGTGVGYTF
cdr3_nt: TGTGCCATCAGGGACTCCGGGACAGGGGTCGGCTACACCTTC

j_call: TRBJ2-7
cdr3_length: 14
d_call: -
clone_size: -
v_call: TRBV28
cdr3_aa: CASSEQGIPYEQYF
cdr3_nt: TGTGCCAGCAGTGAACAGGGCATTCCCTACGAGCAGTACTTC

j_call: TRBJ1-2
cdr3_length: 15
d_call: TRBD1
clone_size: -
v_call: TRBV7-9
cdr3_aa: CASSLGTGGDYGYTF
cdr3_nt: TGTGCCAGCAGCTTAGGGACAGGGGGAGACTATGGCTACACCTTC

j_call: TRBJ2-3
cdr3_length: 13
d_call: -
clone_size: -
v_call: TRBV29-1
cdr3_aa: CSASGVGTDTQYF
cdr3_nt: TGCAGCGCTTCAGGGGTTGGTACAGATACGCAGTATTTT

j_call: TRBJ2-5
cdr3_length: 15
d_call: -
clone_size: -
v_call: TRBV6-1
cdr3_aa: CASSEAPASQETQYF
cdr3_nt: TGTGCCAGCAGTGAAGCCCCAGCTAGCCAAGAGACCCAGTACTTC